Reported below is one TCR beta chain. Germline loops: CDR1 MGHRA, CDR2 YSYEKL. Unmatched junction bases numbered 7, after V lost 2 bases and J lost 0 bases. The CDR3 has 18 amino acids. The authors' processing: By means of reference gene primer amplification, nucleated cell counts were estimated. Some clones are missing from TCRdb's copy, which holds only in-frame ones; the method was immunoSEQ multiplex PCR. V and J calls and clone size are copied from that table; D and trimming were computed from the DNA. In the table there are around 84,000 clones, 80% of which are singletons. This sample was included in a study of blood T cell repertoires in COVID-19. At the level of the study: The study drew acute and convalescent COVID-19 samples from the United States, Italy and Spain.

The sample consisted of peripheral blood. The chain links TRBV4-1 to TRBJ2-5; 12 positions match TRBD2. This sequence originates from a woman aged 40 to 50 with active or convalescent COVID-19. CDR3 nucleotide sequence: TGCGCCAGCAGCCAATACGGACTAGCGGGGCCGGACCAAGAGACCCAGTACTTC. The encoded protein is CASSQYGLAGPDQETQYF.